The clone carrying this TCR beta chain was seen a few times. V lost 10 bases to trimming and J lost 4 bases, with 5 bases between them. The CDR3 extends over 11 amino acids. The germline V gene has CDR1 SNHLY and CDR2 FYNNEI. Sequencing templates came from extracted RNA that was reverse transcribed into cDNA. Clones were sequenced by immunoSEQ multiplex PCR, and TCRdb holds only the in-frame ones, with some missing. Among more than 90,000 clones listed, 50% to 75% were seen once. This sample was included in a study of CD8+ T cells in alopecia areata. As for treatment: oral pan-JAK inhibitor, 5-10 mg twice daily.

The chain recombines TRBV2 with TRBJ2-6; D call uncertain. The sample in question was CD8+ T cells sorted from blood, obtained at week 4, from a patient treated with tofacitinib. This clonotype was sampled from a human donor with alopecia areata. DNA of the CDR3: TGTGCCACTCACGGGGCCAACGTCCTGACTTTC. It yields the protein CATHGANVLTF.